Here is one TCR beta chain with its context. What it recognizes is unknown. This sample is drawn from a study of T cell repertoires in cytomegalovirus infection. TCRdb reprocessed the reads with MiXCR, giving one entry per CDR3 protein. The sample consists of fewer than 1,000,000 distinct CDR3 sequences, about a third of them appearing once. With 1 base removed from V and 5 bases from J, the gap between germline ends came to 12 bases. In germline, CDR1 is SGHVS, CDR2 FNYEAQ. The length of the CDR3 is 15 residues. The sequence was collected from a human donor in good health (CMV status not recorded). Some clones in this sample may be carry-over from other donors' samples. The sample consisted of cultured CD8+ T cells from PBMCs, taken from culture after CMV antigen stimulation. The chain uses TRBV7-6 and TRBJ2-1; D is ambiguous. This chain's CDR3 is CASSLGRVRDNEQFF. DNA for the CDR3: TGTGCCAGCAGCTTAGGTCGGGTACGGGACAATGAGCAGTTCTTC.